This T cell receptor (beta chain) was sequenced during a study of esophageal squamous cell carcinoma under preoperative chemotherapy (dated by TCRdb to the late 2010s). The study in broad terms: TCR repertoires were profiled in both peripheral blood T cells and tumor-infiltrating lymphocytes. Repertoires from samples obtained before paclitaxel-nedaplatin therapy were compared with repertoires from samples obtained after paclitaxel-nedaplatin therapy. In patients with esophageal squamous cell carcinoma, the study looked at what paclitaxel-nedaplatin chemotherapy did to T-cell receptor repertoires. A handful of patients with primary esophageal squamous cell carcinoma made up the cohort.

The paper as a whole reports these results and caveats: After chemotherapy, peripheral T cells showed a significant rise in TCR diversity, whereas tumor-infiltrating lymphocytes did not. The cohort was small, with only five or six patients with esophageal squamous cell carcinoma analyzed. Paclitaxel-nedaplatin therapy induced immediate and substantial clonotype frequency changes, with contraction more likely among abundant clones than amplification. Rather than arising solely from local clonal changes, post-treatment tumor-infiltrating lymphocytes appeared to come partly from peripheral T cells that migrated into the tumor.

Interpreted using the paper, the time point label stands for: before preoperative PTX-NDP chemotherapy. Before surgery, patients were given paclitaxel-nedaplatin as preoperative chemotherapy. CDR1 and CDR2 are read off the germline V gene as MNHEY and SVGAGI. CDR3 length: 19 amino acids, cysteine to phenylalanine. The entry retains the CDR3 DNA only, 57 bases that are in frame from base 1. Turning to this clonotype: The target of this receptor is not known. Base qualities were left out, and no much larger clone turns up one base away.

Library preparation used PCR. Data came from a HiSeq X Ten. High-throughput sequencing was used to characterize TCR repertoires. TCRdb ran its own pipeline on the public reads, namely fastp trimming at Q25 and MiXCR clone calling, and kept in-frame beta chains. CDR3 protein duplicates are merged, each entry listing the most common genes and DNA. Present in this sample are roughly 14,000 distinct CDR3 sequences, under 55% of which were seen just once. The ten most abundant clones make up approximately 28% of the sample. The source is a human donor with esophageal squamous cell carcinoma. The donor label of this sample is uncertain. The receptor chain draws on TRBV6-5 and TRBJ2-7, and 13 junctional nucleotides match TRBD2. The assigned J gene may be wrong: the sequence end matches TRBJ2-5 better. This material was acquired from a patient given preoperative chemotherapy. The CDR3 corresponds to CASSYMEGWGLAGQETQYF. The bases read TGTGCCAGCAGTTACATGGAGGGATGGGGACTAGCGGGACAAGAGACCCAGTACTTC.